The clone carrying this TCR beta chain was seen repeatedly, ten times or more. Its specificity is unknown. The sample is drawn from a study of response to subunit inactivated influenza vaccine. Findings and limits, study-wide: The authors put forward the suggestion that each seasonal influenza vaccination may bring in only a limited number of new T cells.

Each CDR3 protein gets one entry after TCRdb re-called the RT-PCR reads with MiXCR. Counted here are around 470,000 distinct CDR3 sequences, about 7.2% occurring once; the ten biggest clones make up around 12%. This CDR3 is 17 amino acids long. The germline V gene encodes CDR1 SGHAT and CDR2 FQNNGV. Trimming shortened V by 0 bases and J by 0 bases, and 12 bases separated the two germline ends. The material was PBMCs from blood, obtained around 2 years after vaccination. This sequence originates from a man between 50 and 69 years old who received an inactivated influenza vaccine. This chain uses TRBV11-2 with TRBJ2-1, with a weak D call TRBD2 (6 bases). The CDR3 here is CASSLDLVGGSYNEQFF. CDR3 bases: TGTGCCAGCAGCTTAGATCTAGTGGGGGGCTCCTACAATGAGCAGTTCTTC. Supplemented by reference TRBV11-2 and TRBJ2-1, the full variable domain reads EAGVAQSPRYKIIEKRQSVAFWCNPISGHATLYWYQQILGQGPKLLIQFQNNGVVDDSQLPKDRFSAERLKGVDSTLKIQPAKLEDSAVYLCASSLDLVGGSYNEQFFGPGTRLTVL.